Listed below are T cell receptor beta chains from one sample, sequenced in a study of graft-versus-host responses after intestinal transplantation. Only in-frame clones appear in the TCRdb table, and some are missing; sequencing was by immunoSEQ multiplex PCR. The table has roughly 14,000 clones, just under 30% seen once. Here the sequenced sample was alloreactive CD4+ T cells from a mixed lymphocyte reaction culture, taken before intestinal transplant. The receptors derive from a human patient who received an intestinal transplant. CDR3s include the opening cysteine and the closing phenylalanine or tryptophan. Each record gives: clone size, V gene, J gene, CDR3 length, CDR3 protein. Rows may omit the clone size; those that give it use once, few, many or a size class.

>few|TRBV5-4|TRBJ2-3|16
CASSLKSSWSTDTQYF
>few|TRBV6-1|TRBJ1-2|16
CASSEASTGWAYGYTF
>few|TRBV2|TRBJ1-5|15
CASRPGSGESQPQHF
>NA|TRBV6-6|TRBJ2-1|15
CASSYGGMPYNEQFF
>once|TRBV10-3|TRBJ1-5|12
CAISERDQPQHF
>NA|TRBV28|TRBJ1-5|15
CASSRSQGMRQPQHF
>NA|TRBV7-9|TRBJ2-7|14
CASSLRGQTYEQYF
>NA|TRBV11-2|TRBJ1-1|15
CASSLRAQLNTEAFF
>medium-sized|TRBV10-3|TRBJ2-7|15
CAISEWTGNTYEQYF
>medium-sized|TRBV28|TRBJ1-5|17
CASSSWQLAVSNQPQHF
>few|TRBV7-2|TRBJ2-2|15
CASSFRASGSGELFF
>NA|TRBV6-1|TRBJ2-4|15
CASRTGTAKKNIQYF
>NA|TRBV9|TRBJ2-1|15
CASSPWGFLYNEQFF
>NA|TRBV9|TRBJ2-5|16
CASSVEAGGGRETQYF
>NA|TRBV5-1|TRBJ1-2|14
CASSLDRGWYGYTF
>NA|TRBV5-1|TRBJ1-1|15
CASRFGTGVGTEAFF
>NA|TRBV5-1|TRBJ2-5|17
CASSLVRQGGRQETQYF
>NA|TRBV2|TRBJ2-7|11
CASSEIRGQYF
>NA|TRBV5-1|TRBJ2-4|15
CASSRQGAGGNIQYF
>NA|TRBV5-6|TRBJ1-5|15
CASSLVGARNQPQHF
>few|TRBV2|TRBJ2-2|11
CASSETGELFF
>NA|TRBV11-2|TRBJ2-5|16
CASSSLRVKGRETQYF
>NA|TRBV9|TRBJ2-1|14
CASSVGVLYNEQFF
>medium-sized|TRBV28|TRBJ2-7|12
CASRRENYEQYF
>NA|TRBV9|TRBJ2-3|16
CASSVGGTMDTDTQYF
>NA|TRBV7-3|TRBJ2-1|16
CASSPRDRGLYNEQFF
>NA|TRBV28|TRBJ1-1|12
CASSVQGTEAFF
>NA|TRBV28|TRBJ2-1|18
CASSPFSGGSSSYNEQFF
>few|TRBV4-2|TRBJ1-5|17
CASSQAGRGSSNQPQHF
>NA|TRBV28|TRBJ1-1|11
CASRGTTEAFF
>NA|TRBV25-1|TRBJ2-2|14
CASSRTGYTGELFF
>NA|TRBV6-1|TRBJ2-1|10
CASSVREKFF
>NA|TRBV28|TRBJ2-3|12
CASLSGSHTQYF
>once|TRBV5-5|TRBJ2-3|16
CASNPPLRTSTDTQYF
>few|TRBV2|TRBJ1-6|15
CASSLTSTPNSPLHF
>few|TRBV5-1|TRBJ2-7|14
CASSSTSGSYEQYF